This T cell receptor (beta chain) originates from a study of blood T cells in healthy people across ages. The second PCR ran roughly 6 to 11 cycles with a sample-barcoded 5' primer and J-beta primers. TCRdb called the 5' RACE reads again in MiXCR, with one record for every CDR3 protein. The sample shows 1.5 million to 2 million distinct CDR3 sequences, approximately 28% of them seen only once. V trimming: 4 bases; J trimming: 6 bases; junction bases outside the gene matches: 11. The germline CDR1 and CDR2 sequences are SGHVS and FNYEAQ. The CDR3 runs to 16 residues. The study's findings and limits: Since the PBMCs were unsorted, naive and antigen-experienced cells could not be conclusively compared. Long-lived donors exceeded aged donors in naive CD4+ cells and diversity.

Turning to this clonotype: Its target is unknown.

The chain carries TRBV7-6 and TRBJ2-3, with 9 bases fitting TRBD2. Material for sequencing was blood. The sequence derives from a young woman in good health. CDR3 coding DNA: TGTGCCAGCAGCTCGCCCGGGACTAGCCTTCGCGATACGCAGTATTTT. Protein product: CASSSPGTSLRDTQYF. The variable domain in full, with the rest retrieved from reference TRBV7-6 and TRBJ2-3, is GAGVSQSPRYKVTKRGQDVALRCDPISGHVSLYWYRQALGQGPEFLTYFNYEAQQDKSGLPNDRFSAERPEGSISTLTIQRTEQRDSAMYRCASSSPGTSLRDTQYFGPGTRLTVL.